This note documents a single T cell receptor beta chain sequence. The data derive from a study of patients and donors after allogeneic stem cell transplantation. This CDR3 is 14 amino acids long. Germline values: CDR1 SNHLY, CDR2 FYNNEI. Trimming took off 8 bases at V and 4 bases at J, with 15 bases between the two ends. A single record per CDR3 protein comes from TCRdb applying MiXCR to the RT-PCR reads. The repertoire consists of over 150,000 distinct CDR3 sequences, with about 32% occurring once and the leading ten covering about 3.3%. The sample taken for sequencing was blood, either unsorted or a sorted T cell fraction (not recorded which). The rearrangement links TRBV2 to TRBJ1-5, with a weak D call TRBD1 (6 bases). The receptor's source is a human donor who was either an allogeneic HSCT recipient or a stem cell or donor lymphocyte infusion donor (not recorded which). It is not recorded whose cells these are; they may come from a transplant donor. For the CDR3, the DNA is TGTGCCAGCTCGGACGGGACAAAGAATCAGCCCCAGCATTTT. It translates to CASSDGTKNQPQHF.